This T cell receptor (beta chain) is drawn from a study of tumor and adjacent non-tumor tissue in lung cancer. Germline lookup yields CDR1 SGHAT and CDR2 FQNNGV. V shed 3 bases and J shed 2 bases, with 4 bases lying between them. This CDR3 comprises 12 residues. This clonotype was seen repeatedly, ten times or more. The antigen is not known. A modified ARM-PCR protocol with three rounds of nested PCR amplified TCRbeta. TCRdb re-analysed the multiplex PCR reads in MiXCR, keeping a single row per CDR3 protein. In the table there are 200,000 to 250,000 distinct CDR3 sequences, 71% of which are singletons. No cell sorting was done before RNA was extracted from the tissue. Findings and caveats of the study: Shorter survival was associated with higher TCR diversity in tumors. TCR diversity was significantly greater in tumor than normal lung tissue.

The chain is built from TRBV11-2 and TRBJ1-2; no clear D. Sequenced: lung tumor tissue. This sequence originates from a man aged 60 to 69 with non-small cell lung cancer. CDR3 in DNA: TGTGCCAGCAGCTTTCGAAACTATGGCTACACCTTC. This encodes CASSFRNYGYTF.